This T cell receptor (beta chain) was observed in a study of cytomegalovirus exposure and HLA in healthy donors. Study at large: In a previous analysis, 117 million unique TCR beta sequences were found from about 190 million T cells. Study findings and constraints: The authors listed 150 or so TCR beta chains as cytomegalovirus-associated.

The CDR3 spans 14 residues. V lost 6 bases, J lost 4 bases, and 12 bases lay in between. CDR1 is MGHDK, CDR2 SYGVNS, per germline. Comments on this clone: Its antigen is not known.

13 Jbeta primers and 60 Vbeta primers were used for the PCR. Sequencing used immunoSEQ multiplex PCR; TCRdb keeps in-frame clones, though not all of them. Of roughly 130,000 clones listed, roughly four fifths are singletons. V gene TRBV25-1 combines with J gene TRBJ2-2, with D tentatively TRBD2 (7 bases). This TCR came from a woman in her fifties or sixties in good health and CMV-seropositive. Sequencing was performed on PBMCs. The chain's CDR3 is CASRGGGGTGELFF. The CDR3, as DNA: TGTGCCAGCAGAGGGGGGGGAGGCACCGGGGAGCTGTTTTTT. Full variable domain (remainder filled in from reference TRBV25-1 and TRBJ2-2): EADIYQTPRYLVIGTGKKITLECSQTMGHDKMYWYQQDPGMELHLIHYSYGVNSTEKGDLSSESTVSRIRTEHFPLTLESARPSHTSQYLCASRGGGGTGELFFGEGSRLTVL.